Below are 18 T cell receptor beta chains sequenced from a single sample in a study of blood T cell repertoires in COVID-19. The protocol was immunoSEQ multiplex PCR, while the TCRdb copy is restricted to in-frame clones and leaves out a portion. The sample lists approximately 280,000 clones; around 89% were seen once. Sequenced input: PBMCs or T cells enriched from blood (not recorded which). These receptors all come from a young woman with acute COVID-19.

The CDR3 coding sequence is TGTGCCAGCAGTGCCCCGGGACAGGGGGCCTGGGAGCAGTACTTC. Residues: CASSAPGQGAWEQYF. The chain uses TRBV28 and TRBJ2-7, with TRBD1 matching over 12 bases. In germline, CDR1 is MDHEN, CDR2 SYDVKM. V shed 5 bases, J shed 7 bases, and the junction held 9 bases outside the gene matches. The CDR3 is 15 amino acids.

The CDR3 DNA reads as TGCAGCGTCTCCGGCGGGGACAGGGGGACCTACGAGCAGTACTTC. Protein sequence: CSVSGGDRGTYEQYF. The V call is TRBV29-1, the J call TRBJ2-7, with TRBD1 matching 11 bases. The CDR3 has 15 amino acids. Germline CDR1 is SQVTM and CDR2 is ANQGSEA. The ends lost 6 bases at V and 2 bases at J; junction bases unmatched: 9.

The chain carries TRBV30 and TRBJ1-1; TRBD1 is a possible D gene (5 bases). This CDR3 has 13 amino acids. V lost 1 base and J 6 bases, leaving 12 bases between the germline ends. Looked up from germline, CDR1 is GTSNPN and CDR2 is SVGIG (reference sequence). In DNA form, the CDR3 reads TGTGCCTGGAGTGCGCGGGGGGTGCCTGAAGCTTTCTTT. It is translated as CAWSARGVPEAFF.

This clone was counted a single time. The chain employs TRBV19 and TRBJ1-2, with a tentative D call TRBD1 (5 bases). The CDR3 runs 14 residues. The V gene's germline CDR1 is LNHDA and CDR2 SQIVND (reference sequence). Trimming pared 4 bases from V and 4 bases from J, leaving 13 bases between. The CDR3 reads CASSTQVASYGYTF. The CDR3 nucleotides read TGTGCCAGTAGTACACAGGTGGCGAGCTATGGCTACACCTTC.

The chain uses TRBV29-1 and TRBJ1-2; 9 bases map to TRBD1. After removal of 0 bases from V and 4 bases from J, the junction contained 9 bases not matched to a gene. This CDR3 has 16 amino acids. The germline gives CDR1 SQVTM, CDR2 ANQGSEA. The DNA of the CDR3 is TGCAGCGTTGAAGATCTTGGACAGGGGACCGTCTATGGCTACACCTTC. It is translated as CSVEDLGQGTVYGYTF.

This chain joins TRBV27 and TRBJ2-6; TRBD2 agrees at 15 bases. The CDR3 runs 18 residues. CDR1 is MNHEY and CDR2 is SMNVEV in the germline V gene (reference sequence). V shed 4 bases, J shed 4 bases, and the junction held 5 bases outside the gene matches. The CDR3 DNA reads as TGTGCCAGCAGTTCAGGACTAGCGGGAGGGCGAGGGGCCAACGTCCTGACTTTC. It codes for CASSSGLAGGRGANVLTF.

The CDR3 reads CASSQRQGPGDTQYF. The CDR3 DNA is TGCGCCAGCAGCCAAAGGCAGGGGCCGGGAGATACGCAGTATTTT. This chain links TRBV4-1 with TRBJ2-3; weak D call: TRBD1 (6 bases). This CDR3 region has 15 residues. Germline V CDR1 and CDR2: MGHRA, YSYEKL. The germline V and J ends were trimmed by 2 bases and 5 bases, with 14 bases remaining between them.

This chain joins TRBV6-6 and TRBJ2-3, with 8 positions matching TRBD1. This CDR3 comprises 15 residues. Germline CDR1 is MNHNY and CDR2 is SVGAGI (reference sequence). V shed 7 bases, J shed 2 bases, and the junction held 8 bases outside the gene matches. The CDR3 coding sequence is TGTGCCAGCAATGGACAGGGTTACTCCACAGATACGCAGTATTTT. This sequence encodes CASNGQGYSTDTQYF.

The V call is TRBV4-1, the J call TRBJ2-7, with 10 positions matching TRBD1. In germline, CDR1 is MGHRA, CDR2 YSYEKL. This CDR3 spans 14 amino acids. Losses at the gene ends were 4 bases for V and 4 bases for J; bases not matched to a gene: 4. The CDR3 bases are TGCGCCAGCAGCCTGGGACAGGGGCCTTACGAGCAGTACTTC. As protein: CASSLGQGPYEQYF.

V is TRBV9 and J is TRBJ2-1; 7 bases fit TRBD1. With 6 bases clipped from V and 4 bases from J, the junction kept 10 bases outside the gene matches. Germline CDR1 reads SGDLS; CDR2 reads YYNGEE. This CDR3 comprises 15 residues. The DNA for the CDR3 is TGTGCCAGCAACAAAAGACAGGGTGATTACAATGAGCAGTTCTTC. Amino acids: CASNKRQGDYNEQFF.

This clone was counted once. The chain employs TRBV4-2 and TRBJ2-2; 14 nucleotides line up with TRBD2. Germline V lookup: CDR1 LGHNA, CDR2 YNFKEQ. V lost 5 bases to trimming and J lost 2 bases; unmatched junction nucleotides: 13. The CDR3 runs 20 residues. DNA of the CDR3: TGTGCCAGCAGCTACCCGGTTCAGGGACTAGCGGGAGCCAACACCGGGGAGCTGTTTTTT. Residues: CASSYPVQGLAGANTGELFF.

This chain connects TRBV28 to TRBJ2-1; the match to TRBD2 covers 7 bases. Germline V gene lookup returns CDR1 MDHEN and CDR2 SYDVKM. The length of the CDR3 is 14 residues. V shed 6 bases and J 2 bases; nucleotides not matched to a gene: 4. CDR3 protein: CASSPAGTYNEQFF. The CDR3 coding sequence is TGTGCCAGCAGCCCAGCGGGAACCTACAATGAGCAGTTCTTC.

The gene calls are TRBV27 and TRBJ1-1; no firm D call. CDR1 and CDR2 (germline): MNHEY, SMNVEV (reference sequence). This CDR3 is 13 amino acids long. V was clipped by 6 bases and J by 1 base, with 9 bases between them. The CDR3 bases are TGTGCCAGCAGCCCCTCAGGGAACACTGAAGCTTTCTTT. Translating it yields CASSPSGNTEAFF.

This clone came up once. This sequence joins TRBV6-2 or TRBV6-3 and TRBJ2-1; D not certain. Per germline, CDR1 MNHEY and CDR2 SVGEGT. There are 14 residues in the CDR3. The V and J ends lost 6 bases and 0 bases respectively, with 9 bases between them. CDR3 in DNA: TGTGCCAGCAGCTCCCGCGGCTCCTACAATGAGCAGTTCTTC. Translation gives CASSSRGSYNEQFF.

This clone was counted a few times. The chain links TRBV5-1 to TRBJ1-5; 7 nucleotides line up with TRBD1. Germline V gives CDR1 SGHRS, CDR2 YFSETQ. The ends lost 1 base at V and 0 bases at J; junction bases unmatched: 4. This CDR3 has 16 residues. The CDR3 sequence is CASSLSGGNSNQPQHF. For the CDR3, the DNA is TGCGCCAGCAGCTTGTCAGGGGGAAATAGCAATCAGCCCCAGCATTTT.

V usage is TRBV6-1 and J usage is TRBJ2-7; TRBD2 matches at 8 bases. Unmatched junction bases numbered 11, after V lost 4 bases and J lost 3 bases. The CDR3 totals 16 residues. Germline CDR1 is MNHNS and CDR2 is SASEGT. The CDR3 sequence: CASSASGRAGGYEQYF. CDR3 DNA sequence: TGTGCCAGCAGTGCCTCCGGAAGGGCGGGGGGCTACGAGCAGTACTTC.

The chain combines TRBV5-5 with TRBJ2-1; 10 bases align to TRBD2. CDR1 is SGHKS, CDR2 YYEKEE, per germline (reference sequence). CDR3 size: 15 residues. V dropped 4 bases and J dropped 3; count of bases not matched to a gene: 4. The CDR3 protein is CASSVLAGNYNEQFF. The CDR3 DNA reads as TGTGCCAGCAGCGTACTAGCGGGGAACTACAATGAGCAGTTCTTC. Supplemented by reference TRBV5-5 and TRBJ2-1, the full variable domain reads DAGVTQSPTHLIKTRGQQVTLRCSPISGHKSVSWYQQVLGQGPQFIFQYYEKEERGRGNFPDRFSARQFPNYSSELNVNALLLGDSALYLCASSVLAGNYNEQFFGPGTRLTVL.

The chain carries TRBV18 and TRBJ1-2; 10 nucleotides align to TRBD1. Germline-derived CDR1 and CDR2 are KGHSH and LQKENI. V shed 3 bases and J 4 bases; nucleotides not matched to a gene: 11. There are 17 residues in the CDR3. The CDR3 spells CASSPLVGTGVAYGYTF. The CDR3 region has the DNA TGTGCCAGCTCACCCCTAGTTGGGACAGGGGTCGCCTATGGCTACACCTTC.